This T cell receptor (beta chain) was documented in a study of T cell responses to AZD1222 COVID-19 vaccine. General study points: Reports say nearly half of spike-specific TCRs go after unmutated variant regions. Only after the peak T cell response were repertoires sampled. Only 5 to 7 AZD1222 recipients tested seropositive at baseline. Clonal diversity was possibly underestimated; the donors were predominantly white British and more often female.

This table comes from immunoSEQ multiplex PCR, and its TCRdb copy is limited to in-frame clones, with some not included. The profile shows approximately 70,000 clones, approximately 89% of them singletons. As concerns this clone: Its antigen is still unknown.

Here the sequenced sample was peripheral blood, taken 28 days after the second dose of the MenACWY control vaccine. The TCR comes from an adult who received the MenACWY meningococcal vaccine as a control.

The CDR3 protein is CASSSLGGVRTDTQYF. DNA of the CDR3: TGTGCCAGCAGCTCACTAGGGGGTGTCCGCACAGATACGCAGTATTTT. This chain links TRBV7-9 with TRBJ2-3; tentatively, D is TRBD1 (6 bases). CDR3 length: 16 residues. Germline CDR1 is SEHNR and CDR2 is FQNEAQ (reference sequence). The V gene lost 4 bases and the J gene lost 1 base, with 15 bases spanning the gap.